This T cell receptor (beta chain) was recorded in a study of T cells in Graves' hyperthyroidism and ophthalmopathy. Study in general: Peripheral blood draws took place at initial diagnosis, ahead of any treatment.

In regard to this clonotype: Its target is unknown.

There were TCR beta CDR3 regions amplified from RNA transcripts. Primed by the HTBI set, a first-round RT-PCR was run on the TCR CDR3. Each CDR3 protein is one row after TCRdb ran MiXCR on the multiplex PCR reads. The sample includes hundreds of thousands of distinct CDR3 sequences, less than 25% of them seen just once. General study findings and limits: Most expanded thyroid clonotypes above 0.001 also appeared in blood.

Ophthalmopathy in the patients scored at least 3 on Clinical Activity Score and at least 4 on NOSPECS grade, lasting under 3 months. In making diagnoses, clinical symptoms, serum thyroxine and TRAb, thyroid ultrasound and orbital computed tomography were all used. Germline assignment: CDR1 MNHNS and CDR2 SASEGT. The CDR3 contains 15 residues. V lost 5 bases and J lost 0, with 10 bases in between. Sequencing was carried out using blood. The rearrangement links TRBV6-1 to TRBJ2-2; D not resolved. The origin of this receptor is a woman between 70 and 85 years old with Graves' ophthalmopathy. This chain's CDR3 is CASSSYIANTGELFF. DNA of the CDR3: TGTGCCAGCAGTAGTTACATCGCGAACACCGGGGAGCTGTTTTTT.